Sequencing of this TCR beta chain was carried out in a study of CXCR3-negative and CXCR3-positive naive CD8 T cells. Preparation of TRB cDNA libraries relied on 5' RACE carrying UMI labels. TCRdb reworked the 5' RACE reads into one entry per CDR3 protein, no DNA. Here the sample table reports tens of thousands of distinct CDR3 sequences. The CDR3 contains 13 residues. CDR1 is SEHNR, CDR2 FQNEAQ, per germline (reference sequence). The chain carries TRBV7-9 and TRBJ1-1; TCRdb proposes TRBD1, but this gene call is untestable without DNA. The TCR sequence derives from a human donor in good health. Some clones in this sample may be carry-over from other donors' samples. Sequencing used memory CD8+ T cells from blood. This CDR3 reads CASSLVVGGEAFF.